These 20 T cell receptor beta chains came from one sample sequenced in a study of shared clonotypes between healthy human individuals. The protocol was immunoSEQ multiplex PCR, while the TCRdb copy is restricted to in-frame clones and leaves out a portion. This sample has some 2.1 million clones, with 85% to 95% found just once. The sample was naive CD4+ T cells sorted from blood. Subset meaning: CD45RA+ positively selected. These receptors were taken from a man aged 18-30 years in good health.

The chain employs TRBV19 and TRBJ2-5; maybe TRBD2 (6 bases). CDR3 length equals 16 residues. Germline V CDR1 and CDR2: LNHDA, SQIVND (reference sequence). Trimming removed 0 bases at V and 5 bases at J, with 16 bases between. The CDR3 reads CASSIDVNRRGETQYF. CDR3 sequence (DNA): TGTGCCAGTAGTATAGATGTAAACAGGCGGGGCGAGACCCAGTACTTC. The full variable domain, with the rest looked up from reference TRBV19 and TRBJ2-5, is DGGITQSPKYLFRKEGQNVTLSCEQNLNHDAMYWYRQDPGQGLRLIYYSQIVNDFQKGDIAEGYSVSREKKESFPLTVTSAQKNPTAFYLCASSIDVNRRGETQYFGPGTRLLVL.

This chain joins TRBV18 and TRBJ2-3, with 9 bases identical to TRBD1. Germline CDR1 is KGHSH and CDR2 is LQKENI. V shed 5 bases and J 2 bases; nucleotides not matched to a gene: 8. This CDR3 is 16 amino acids long. The DNA for the CDR3 is TGTGCCAGCTCAATTCAGACAGGGGGACTCACAGATACGCAGTATTTT. Amino acids: CASSIQTGGLTDTQYF.

V and J are TRBV4-1 and TRBJ2-5; 7 nucleotides agree with TRBD1. V was clipped by 2 bases and J by 5 bases; unmatched bases: 5. The CDR3 loop spans 14 amino acids. From germline, CDR1 is MGHRA and CDR2 YSYEKL. CDR3 region: CASSQMTGWETQYF. In nucleotides, the CDR3 is TGCGCCAGCAGCCAAATGACAGGGTGGGAGACCCAGTACTTC.

The chain couples TRBV5-1 to TRBJ2-5, with D perhaps TRBD1 or TRBD2 (5 bases each). The germline CDR1 and CDR2 sequences are SGHRS and YFSETQ. Trimming removed 1 base from V and 8 bases from J, with 15 bases in between. The CDR3 length is 14 residues. This chain's CDR3 is CASSLTYGAKTQYF. The DNA of the CDR3 is TGCGCCAGCAGCTTGACGTACGGGGCGAAAACCCAGTACTTC.

The chain uses TRBV7-2 and TRBJ2-5, with 8 bases lining up with TRBD1. From germline, CDR1 is SGHTA and CDR2 FQGNSA. V lost 1 base to trimming and J lost 5 bases; unmatched junction nucleotides: 9. CDR3 length: 16 amino acids. CDR3 bases: TGTGCCAGCAGCTTAGGCCCGGGGACAGGTTTGGAGACCCAGTACTTC. Amino acid sequence: CASSLGPGTGLETQYF.

V and J are TRBV19 and TRBJ1-5, with no clear D. V lost 6 bases and J lost 2, with 8 bases in between. The CDR3 covers 13 residues. The V gene's germline CDR1 is LNHDA and CDR2 SQIVND (reference sequence). For the CDR3, the DNA is TGTGCCAGTAGAGGATTGGGCAATCAGCCCCAGCATTTT. Residues: CASRGLGNQPQHF.

This chain links TRBV18 with TRBJ2-7, with D uncertain. The CDR3 contains 12 residues. The ends were cut back, 6 bases at V and 5 bases at J, with 11 bases in the middle. Germline V gene sequence: CDR1 KGHSH, CDR2 LQKENI. This CDR3 reads CASSMAGDEQYF. CDR3 coding DNA: TGTGCCAGCTCTATGGCCGGAGACGAGCAGTACTTC.

In regard to this clone: The sample has other DNA sequences that encode this CDR3 too. The chain has TRBV6-5 and TRBJ1-1; no clear D gene. Germline CDR1 and CDR2: MNHEY and SVGAGI. Trimming left V 6 bases short and J 1 base short, with 6 bases between. The CDR3 sequence is 12 residues long. CDR3 bases: TGTGCCAGCAGGGCGGGGAACACTGAAGCTTTCTTT. This gives the protein CASRAGNTEAFF.

The V and J genes are TRBV6-1 and TRBJ1-3; D not resolved. CDR3 size: 12 residues. The germline CDR1 and CDR2 sequences are MNHNS and SASEGT. V gave up 7 bases and J gave up 3 bases, with 7 bases separating them. The CDR3: CASTVIGNTIYF. DNA for the CDR3: TGTGCCAGCACAGTTATTGGAAACACCATATATTTT.

The J gene is TRBJ1-1, the V gene TRBV19; TRBD1 agrees at 10 bases. V was pared by 6 bases and J by 3 bases, with 10 bases of the junction left unmatched. This CDR3 has 16 residues. Germline V gene sequence: CDR1 LNHDA, CDR2 SQIVND (reference sequence). The CDR3 reads CASSPSRDRGHTEAFF. The CDR3 region has the DNA TGTGCCAGTAGCCCCAGCAGGGACAGGGGCCACACTGAAGCTTTCTTT.

The chain is built from TRBV2 and TRBJ1-2; no clear D gene. V was shortened by 5 bases and J by 3 bases, with 13 bases between the two germline ends. This CDR3 contains 14 residues. The germline V gene encodes CDR1 SNHLY and CDR2 FYNNEI. For the CDR3, the DNA is TGTGCCAGCAGTTCCGGCCTGGTTCACTATGGCTACACCTTC. It encodes CASSSGLVHYGYTF.

This chain joins TRBV6-6 and TRBJ2-1; 11 bases agree with TRBD2. From germline, CDR1 is MNHNY and CDR2 SVGAGI (reference sequence). V was pared by 6 bases and J by 6 bases, with 10 bases of the junction left unmatched. CDR3 size: 16 residues. The CDR3 bases are TGTGCCAGCAGCCCCTCGGATAGCGGGAGGGGCAATGAGCAGTTCTTC. The encoded protein is CASSPSDSGRGNEQFF.

The chain has TRBV6-5 and TRBJ2-2, with D tentatively TRBD1 or TRBD2 (5 bases each). Trimming pared 9 bases from V and 1 base from J, leaving 15 bases between. CDR1 and CDR2 from the germline V gene are MNHEY and SVGAGI. CDR3 length: 15 residues. DNA for the CDR3: TGTGCCAGTACGGTAGGGACGAAGAACACCGGGGAGCTGTTTTTT. It translates to CASTVGTKNTGELFF.

As for this clone: Other DNA sequences in this sample translate to the same CDR3. The chain joins TRBV5-1 to TRBJ2-5, with TRBD2 matching over 8 bases. The CDR3 is 15 amino acids. Trimming cost V 0 bases and J 2 bases; bases outside gene matches: 3. In germline, CDR1 is SGHRS, CDR2 YFSETQ. The CDR3 region has the DNA TGCGCCAGCAGCTTGGCGGCGGGAGGACAAGAGACCCAGTACTTC. It specifies CASSLAAGGQETQYF.

The V call is TRBV4-1, the J call TRBJ1-2; 7 nucleotides line up with TRBD1. The V and J ends lost 4 bases and 1 base, in that order; junction bases with no gene match: 6. This CDR3 has 15 amino acids. The germline CDR1 and CDR2 sequences are MGHRA and YSYEKL. CDR3 sequence reads: CASSLGQEFNYGYTF. The CDR3 nucleotides read TGCGCCAGCAGCCTTGGACAGGAATTTAACTATGGCTACACCTTC.

The chain carries TRBV28 and TRBJ1-5; no clear D gene. The germline V and J ends were trimmed by 10 bases and 7 bases, with 17 bases remaining between them. CDR3 length: 13 residues. Germline values: CDR1 MDHEN, CDR2 SYDVKM. CDR3 sequence reads: CATPAGPGQPQHF. In DNA, the CDR3 is TGTGCCACACCCGCGGGCCCGGGACAGCCCCAGCATTTT.

This sequence joins TRBV9 and TRBJ2-7, with D possibly being TRBD2 (5 bases). Germline values: CDR1 SGDLS, CDR2 YYNGEE. The CDR3 loop spans 16 amino acids. Trimming pared 6 bases from V and 2 bases from J, leaving 21 bases between. The CDR3 DNA is TGTGCCAGCACCTGTCCCATTTCCGGGAAAACCTACGAGCAGTACTTC. It specifies CASTCPISGKTYEQYF.

V usage is TRBV7-6 and J usage is TRBJ2-6; no reliable D call. Between the trimmed V and J ends, which lost 0 bases and 4 bases, there was a span of 10 bases. This CDR3 spans 16 amino acids. From germline, CDR1 is SGHVS and CDR2 FNYEAQ. The CDR3 DNA follows: TGTGCCAGCAGCTTAGCGTCGGTTTCCGGGGCCAACGTCCTGACTTTC. This encodes CASSLASVSGANVLTF.

The J gene is TRBJ1-4, the V gene TRBV5-4; TRBD1 matches at 10 bases. The CDR3 consists of 14 residues. Losses at the gene ends were 3 bases for V and 10 bases for J; bases not matched to a gene: 6. CDR1 and CDR2 (germline): SGHNT, YYREEE (reference sequence). The CDR3 nucleotides read TGTGCCAGCAGCTCCGGGACAGGGGACGGAAAACTGTTTTTT. Protein product: CASSSGTGDGKLFF. Filled out from reference TRBV5-4 and TRBJ1-4, the complete variable domain reads ETGVTQSPTHLIKTRGQQVTLRCSSQSGHNTVSWYQQALGQGPQFIFQYYREEENGRGNFPPRFSGLQFPNYSSELNVNALELDDSALYLCASSSGTGDGKLFFGSGTQLSVL.

This chain connects TRBV5-4 to TRBJ2-2; D call uncertain. The CDR3 length is 11 residues. Trimming pared 6 bases from V and 7 bases from J, leaving 7 bases between. CDR1 and CDR2 (germline): SGHNT, YYREEE (reference sequence). CDR3 loop: CASNMGGELFF. CDR3 DNA sequence: TGTGCCAGCAATATGGGCGGGGAGCTGTTTTTT.